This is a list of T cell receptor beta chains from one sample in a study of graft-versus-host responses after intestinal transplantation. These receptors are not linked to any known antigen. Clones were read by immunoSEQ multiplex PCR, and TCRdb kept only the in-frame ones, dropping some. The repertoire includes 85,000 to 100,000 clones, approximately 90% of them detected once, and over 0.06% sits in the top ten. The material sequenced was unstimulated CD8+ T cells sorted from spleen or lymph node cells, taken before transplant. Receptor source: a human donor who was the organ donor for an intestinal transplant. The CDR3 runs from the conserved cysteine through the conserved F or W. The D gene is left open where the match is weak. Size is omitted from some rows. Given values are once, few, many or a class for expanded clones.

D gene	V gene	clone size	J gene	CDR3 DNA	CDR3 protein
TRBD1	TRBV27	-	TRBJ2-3	TGTGCCAGCAGTCTTGGACAGGGGGTAGATACGCAGTATTTT	CASSLGQGVDTQYF
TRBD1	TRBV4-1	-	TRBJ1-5	TGCGCCAGCAGCCACCGGACAGGGGGTAGCCAGCCCCAGCATTTT	CASSHRTGGSQPQHF
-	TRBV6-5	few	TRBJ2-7	TGTGCCAGCAGTCCGGACTTCTACGAGCAGTACTTC	CASSPDFYEQYF
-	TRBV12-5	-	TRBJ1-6	TGTGCTAGTGGTTATACTTGGGGACTAAGCTCCTATAATTCACCCCTCCACTTT	CASGYTWGLSSYNSPLHF
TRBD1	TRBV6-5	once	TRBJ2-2	TGTGCCAGCAGTTACGGGACAGGGGGGGCCGGGGAGCTGTTTTTT	CASSYGTGGAGELFF
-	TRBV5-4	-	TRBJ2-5	TGTGCCAGCAGCTTCGGTCGTGTGCTCCAAGAGACCCAGTACTTC	CASSFGRVLQETQYF
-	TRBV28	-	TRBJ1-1	TGTGCCAGCAGCTCACTACTCAGGGGTTCAATGAACACTGAAGCTTTCTTT	CASSSLLRGSMNTEAFF
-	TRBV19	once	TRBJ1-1	TGTGCCAGTAGTTTTGGGGGGTCCAACACTGAAGCTTTCTTT	CASSFGGSNTEAFF
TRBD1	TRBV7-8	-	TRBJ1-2	TGTGCCAGCAGGGACAGGGGGCAAGAAGGCTACACCTTC	CASRDRGQEGYTF
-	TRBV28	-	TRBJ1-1	TGTGCCAGCAGTTTATTAGCCGCCATGAACACTGAAGCTTTCTTT	CASSLLAAMNTEAFF
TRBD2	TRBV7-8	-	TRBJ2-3	TGTGCCAGCAGAAAAGCGGGGAGGACAGATACGCAGTATTTT	CASRKAGRTDTQYF
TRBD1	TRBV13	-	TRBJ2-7	TGTGCCAGCAGCTCGGACAGGGGGTCCTACGAGCAGTACTTC	CASSSDRGSYEQYF
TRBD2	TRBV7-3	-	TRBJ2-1	TGTGCCAGCAGCTGGGGAGGGACTAGCGGGCTCGCGACTGGGAATGAGCAGTTCTTC	CASSWGGTSGLATGNEQFF
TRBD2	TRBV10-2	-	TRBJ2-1	TGCGCCAGCAGTGAGTCTCTAGCGGGGGTATACAATGAGCAGTTCTTC	CASSESLAGVYNEQFF
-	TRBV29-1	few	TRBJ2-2	TGCAGCGTATCGTCGAACACCGGGGAGCTGTTTTTT	CSVSSNTGELFF
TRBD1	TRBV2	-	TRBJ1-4	TGTGCCAGCAGTTGGGGGTCAGGGGGCAACGAAAAACTGTTTTTT	CASSWGSGGNEKLFF
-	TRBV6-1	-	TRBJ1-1	TGTGCCAGCTTAGCCAGGGCTCTGAACACTGAAGCTTTCTTT	CASLARALNTEAFF
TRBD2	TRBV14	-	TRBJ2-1	TGTGCCAGCAGCCCCATCATTGGACTAGCGGGAGTCAGTGAGCAGTTCTTC	CASSPIIGLAGVSEQFF
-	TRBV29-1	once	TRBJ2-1	TGCAGCGTCTTTCACGGGGTAGGGTCCTACAATGAGCAGTTCTTC	CSVFHGVGSYNEQFF
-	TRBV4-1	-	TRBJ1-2	TGCGCCAGCAGCTCCCCTAGTCGTCGGAGAAACTATGGCTACACCTTC	CASSSPSRRRNYGYTF
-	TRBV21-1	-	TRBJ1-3	TGTGCCAGCAGCAAAGCCAGGGACACCATATATTTT	CASSKARDTIYF
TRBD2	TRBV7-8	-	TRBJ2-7	TGTGCCAGCAGCTTACCTGGGGAGGGGACTAGCGGGACTCCAGACTACGAGCAGTACTTC	CASSLPGEGTSGTPDYEQYF
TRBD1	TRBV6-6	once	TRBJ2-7	TGTGCCAGCAGTTTTAGGGGACAGGGGGCGTCCTACGAGCAGTACTTC	CASSFRGQGASYEQYF
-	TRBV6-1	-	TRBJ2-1	TGTGCCAGCAGTGAGGGAATTAACTACAGGTATAGCTCCTACAATGAGCAGTTCTTC	CASSEGINYRYSSYNEQFF
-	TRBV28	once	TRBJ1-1	TGTGCCAGCAGTCCGGGTCGGACAGAAGCTTTCTTT	CASSPGRTEAFF
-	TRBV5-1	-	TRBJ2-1	TGCGCCAGCAGCTCAGGGGAGGGTGGTGGAAATGAGCAGTTCTTC	CASSSGEGGGNEQFF
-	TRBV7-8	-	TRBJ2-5	TGTGCCAGCAGCTACAGGCTCTTCCAAGAGACCCAGTACTTC	CASSYRLFQETQYF
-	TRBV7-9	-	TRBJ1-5	TGTGCCAGCAGCCCAGCGGGGAGCAATCAGCCCCAGCATTTT	CASSPAGSNQPQHF
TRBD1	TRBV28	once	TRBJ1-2	TGTGCCAGCAGTTTACTCTCAGGGGGAAGTGGAAACTATGGCTACACCTTC	CASSLLSGGSGNYGYTF
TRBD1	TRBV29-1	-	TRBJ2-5	TGCAGCGCGGCCGAACCTATGGGACAGGGACAAGAGACCCAGTACTTC	CSAAEPMGQGQETQYF
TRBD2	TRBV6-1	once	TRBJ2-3	TGTGCCAGCAGTGAATTAGGGGACTATGGCACAGATACGCAGTATTTT	CASSELGDYGTDTQYF
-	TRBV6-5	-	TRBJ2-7	TGTGCCAGCAGTTACTACGGGATCGGCGACTACGAGCAGTACTTC	CASSYYGIGDYEQYF
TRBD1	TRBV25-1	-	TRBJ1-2	TGTGCCAGCAGTGTAGGGGGCGGCAACTATGGCTACACCTTC	CASSVGGGNYGYTF